The rows below give T cell receptor beta chains drawn from one sample of a study of shared clonotypes between healthy human individuals. Repertoires were generated with immunoSEQ multiplex PCR, while TCRdb's copy carries only in-frame clones and drops some. The sample yields roughly 2.2 million clones, 80% to 95% seen once. Sequencing used naive CD4+ T cells from PBMCs. Receptor source: a man aged 18 to 30 in good health. Some clones in this sample may be carry-over from other donors' samples. CDR3s include the opening cysteine and the closing phenylalanine or tryptophan. The order of the fields is CDR3 length, J gene, V gene, CDR3 protein.

len: 14; j_gene: TRBJ2-1; v_gene: TRBV7-2; CDR3aa: CASSLARLSNEQFF
len: 15; j_gene: TRBJ2-5; v_gene: TRBV7-2; CDR3aa: CASSLQVLRQETQYF
len: 17; j_gene: TRBJ2-1; v_gene: TRBV10-3; CDR3aa: CAISESGTGVANNEQFF
len: 18; j_gene: TRBJ2-1; v_gene: TRBV2; CDR3aa: CASQRPSGGGGGYNEQFF
len: 16; j_gene: TRBJ2-1; v_gene: TRBV10-2; CDR3aa: CASSVFRRSSFNEQFF
len: 15; j_gene: TRBJ2-7; v_gene: TRBV2; CDR3aa: CASSEDWTGSYEQYF
len: 15; j_gene: TRBJ2-2; v_gene: TRBV7-2; CDR3aa: CASSLAFANTGELFF
len: 12; j_gene: TRBJ2-4; v_gene: TRBV2; CDR3aa: CASSGDSGIQYF
len: 15; j_gene: TRBJ2-1; v_gene: TRBV6-1; CDR3aa: CASTGKDSSGNEQFF
len: 13; j_gene: TRBJ2-2; v_gene: TRBV7-3; CDR3aa: CASTLMGTGELFF
len: 18; j_gene: TRBJ2-1; v_gene: TRBV27; CDR3aa: CASSLLAREPSPYNEQFF
len: 13; j_gene: TRBJ2-1; v_gene: TRBV7-3; CDR3aa: CASSSFGTSEQFF
len: 11; j_gene: TRBJ2-1; v_gene: TRBV5-1; CDR3aa: CASTENNEQFF
len: 11; j_gene: TRBJ2-3; v_gene: TRBV20-1; CDR3aa: CSAGPTDTQYF
len: 15; j_gene: TRBJ1-3; v_gene: TRBV6-6; CDR3aa: CASSPIRGSGNTIYF
len: 15; j_gene: TRBJ1-4; v_gene: TRBV5-4; CDR3aa: CASSSGGTANEKLFF